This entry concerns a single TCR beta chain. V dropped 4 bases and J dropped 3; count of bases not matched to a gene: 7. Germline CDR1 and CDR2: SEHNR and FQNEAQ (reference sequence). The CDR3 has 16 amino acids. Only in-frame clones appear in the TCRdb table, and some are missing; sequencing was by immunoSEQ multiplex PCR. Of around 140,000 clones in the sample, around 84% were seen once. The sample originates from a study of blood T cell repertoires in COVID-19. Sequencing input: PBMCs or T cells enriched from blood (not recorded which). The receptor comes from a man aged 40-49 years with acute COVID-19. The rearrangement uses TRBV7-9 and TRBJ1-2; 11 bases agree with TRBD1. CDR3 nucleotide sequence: TGTGCCAGCAGCTCCTCCGGGACAGGGGGATACTATGGCTACACCTTC. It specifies CASSSSGTGGYYGYTF.